The 17 T cell receptor beta chains listed next were all sequenced from one sample in a study of T cell clonotyping in hematopoietic cell transplantation. The time point here: recipient sample about 28 days before transplant, after cytoreduction. Clones were read by immunoSEQ multiplex PCR, and TCRdb kept only the in-frame ones, dropping some. The sample lists approximately 27,000 clones, about 92% occurring once. The sample consisted of peripheral blood mononuclear cells, taken before stem cell transplant. The source of these receptors is a man in his fifties or sixties with acute myeloid leukemia. Some clones in this sample may be carry-over from other donors' samples.

The sample holds one count of this clone. V is TRBV5-1 and J is TRBJ2-5; 15 bases are a match to TRBD2. Germline CDR1 reads SGHRS; CDR2 reads YFSETQ. This CDR3 is built from 19 residues. V lost 3 bases, J lost 0 bases, and 9 bases stayed unmatched. The CDR3 sequence is CASSSGTSGGRGYQETQYF. The CDR3 DNA reads TGCGCCAGCAGCTCTGGGACTAGCGGGGGGCGTGGGTACCAAGAGACCCAGTACTTC.

This sequence joins TRBV6-4 and TRBJ2-2; 7 bases match TRBD1. The CDR3 is 14 residues long. Losses at the gene ends were 6 bases for V and 1 base for J; bases not matched to a gene: 2. Germline V gives CDR1 MRHNA, CDR2 SNTAGT. The DNA of the CDR3 is TGTGCCAGCAGCTGGGACAGGAACACCGGGGAGCTGTTTTTT. Protein product: CASSWDRNTGELFF.

V gene TRBV6-6 combines with J gene TRBJ1-1; 7 bases agree with TRBD1. J was trimmed by 0 bases and V by 6 bases; bases with no gene match: 7. There are 15 residues in the CDR3. Germline values: CDR1 MNHNY, CDR2 SVGAGI (reference sequence). CDR3 DNA: TGTGCCAGCAGCCGACGACAGGGTATGAACACTGAAGCTTTCTTT. Protein product: CASSRRQGMNTEAFF.

V and J are TRBV5-5 and TRBJ2-7, with 8 bases lining up with TRBD1. The CDR3 length is 12 residues. Unmatched junction bases numbered 3, after V lost 4 bases and J lost 6 bases. Germline CDR1 SGHKS, CDR2 YYEKEE (reference sequence). CDR3 amino acids: CASSVTGGEQYF. The CDR3 coding sequence is TGTGCCAGCAGCGTAACAGGGGGCGAGCAGTACTTC.

V is TRBV27 and J is TRBJ2-3, with 9 bases matching TRBD2. Germline CDR1 reads MNHEY; CDR2 reads SMNVEV (reference sequence). This CDR3 contains 13 residues. After removal of 6 bases from V and 5 bases from J, the junction contained 3 bases not matched to a gene. CDR3 sequence (DNA): TGTGCCAGCAGGACACTAGCGGGAGATACGCAGTATTTT. Protein: CASRTLAGDTQYF.

The chain couples TRBV4-3 to TRBJ2-1; 9 nucleotides align to TRBD1. The CDR3 extends over 15 amino acids. Germline V gene lookup returns CDR1 LGHNA and CDR2 YSLEER. J was trimmed by 6 bases and V by 4 bases; bases with no gene match: 7. The CDR3, as DNA: TGCGCCAGCAGCCTATCCGGGACAGGGATCAATGAGCAGTTCTTC. It is translated as CASSLSGTGINEQFF.

This chain joins TRBV7-6 and TRBJ2-2; D is undetermined. The CDR3 is 16 residues long. V lost 1 base and J lost 3, with 12 bases in between. From germline, CDR1 is SGHVS and CDR2 FNYEAQ. The CDR3 sequence is CASSLDSASYTGELFF. CDR3 in DNA: TGTGCCAGCAGCTTAGACTCCGCTTCCTACACCGGGGAGCTGTTTTTT.

The V and J genes are TRBV30 and TRBJ1-1, with 9 bases fitting TRBD1. Germline V lookup: CDR1 GTSNPN, CDR2 SVGIG (reference sequence). This CDR3 comprises 14 residues. V gave up 4 bases and J gave up 3 bases; unmatched junction bases: 6. The CDR3 DNA is TGTGCCTGGACGGCGTGGGACAGGGACACTGAAGCTTTCTTT. Translating it yields CAWTAWDRDTEAFF.

The chain has TRBV7-9 and TRBJ2-7; 7 nucleotides agree with TRBD1. Trimming took 4 bases from V and 2 from J; bases not matched to a gene: 17. Looked up from germline, CDR1 is SEHNR and CDR2 is FQNEAQ (reference sequence). CDR3 size: 18 residues. The CDR3 loop is CASSSKGTASLLPYEQYF. CDR3 DNA sequence: TGTGCCAGCAGCTCCAAGGGGACAGCGAGTTTGCTCCCCTACGAGCAGTACTTC.

The chain employs TRBV7-2 and TRBJ2-5; TRBD1 or TRBD2 may be the D gene (5 bases each). V was trimmed by 1 base and J by 0 bases, leaving 9 bases between them. CDR1 and CDR2 (germline): SGHTA, FQGNSA. This CDR3 contains 15 residues. The CDR3 protein is CASSLGLGDQETQYF. CDR3 in DNA: TGTGCCAGCAGCTTAGGGTTGGGGGACCAAGAGACCCAGTACTTC.

This chain joins TRBV30 and TRBJ2-3; 7 nucleotides agree with TRBD1. CDR3 length equals 15 residues. Per the germline V gene, CDR1 is GTSNPN and CDR2 is SVGIG (reference sequence). The junction had 14 bases not matched to a gene; V was cut back by 6 bases and J by 5 bases. The CDR3 DNA is TGTGCCTGCATTTTAAGACAGGGAGCACGAGATACGCAGTATTTT. Its translation: CACILRQGARDTQYF.

This clone was observed once. The chain has TRBV28 and TRBJ1-6; perhaps TRBD1 as D (5 bases). The V gene lost 5 bases and the J gene lost 10 bases, with 18 bases spanning the gap. This CDR3 has 15 amino acids. CDR1 and CDR2 (germline): MDHEN, SYDVKM. The CDR3 sequence is CASSGGRGLGSPLHF. The CDR3 coding sequence is TGTGCCAGCAGTGGGGGAAGGGGCCTTGGGTCACCCCTCCACTTT. The full variable domain, completed using reference TRBV28 and TRBJ1-6, is DVKVTQSSRYLVKRTGEKVFLECVQDMDHENMFWYRQDPGLGLRLIYFSYDVKMKEKGDIPEGYSVSREKKERFSLILESASTNQTSMYLCASSGGRGLGSPLHFGNGTRLTVT.

V is TRBV5-1 and J is TRBJ1-6; D unclear. Germline V gene sequence: CDR1 SGHRS, CDR2 YFSETQ. Trimming left V 1 base short and J 14 bases short, with 16 bases between. CDR3 length: 14 residues. The CDR3 DNA follows: TGCGCCAGCAGCTTGTCCCGGACGGATTCGACCCTCCACTTT. It specifies CASSLSRTDSTLHF.

This sequence joins TRBV28 and TRBJ1-1; TRBD1 aligns across 8 bases. Germline V gives CDR1 MDHEN, CDR2 SYDVKM. This CDR3 has 17 residues. Trimming cost V 5 bases and J 1 base; bases outside gene matches: 12. DNA of the CDR3: TGTGCCAGCAGTAACCTCAAAACCGGGACAGGGAACACTGAAGCTTTCTTT. Translating gives CASSNLKTGTGNTEAFF. Full variable domain (outside the CDR3, taken from reference TRBV28 and TRBJ1-1): DVKVTQSSRYLVKRTGEKVFLECVQDMDHENMFWYRQDPGLGLRLIYFSYDVKMKEKGDIPEGYSVSREKKERFSLILESASTNQTSMYLCASSNLKTGTGNTEAFFGQGTRLTVV.

The CDR3 is CASSPQAQGDQPQHF. DNA of the CDR3: TGTGCCAGCAGCCCCCAGGCGCAGGGTGATCAGCCCCAGCATTTT. This sequence joins TRBV7-2 and TRBJ1-5, with D maybe TRBD1 (5 bases). CDR1 is SGHTA, CDR2 FQGNSA, per germline. This CDR3 has 15 residues. V shed 5 bases and J shed 5 bases, with 16 bases lying between them. Based on the CDR3 plus reference TRBV7-2 and TRBJ1-5, the full variable domain is GAGVSQSPSNKVTEKGKDVELRCDPISGHTALYWYRQSLGQGLEFLIYFQGNSAPDKSGLPSDRFSAERTGGSVSTLTIQRTQQEDSAVYLCASSPQAQGDQPQHFGDGTRLSIL.

This sequence joins TRBV11-3 and TRBJ2-2, with D perhaps TRBD2 (9 bases). Germline V gives CDR1 SGHNT, CDR2 YENEEA. CDR3 length: 16 amino acids. Between the trimmed V and J ends, which lost 5 bases and 5 bases, there was a span of 18 bases. CDR3 amino acids: CASSLSGRTGTGELFF. The DNA for the CDR3 is TGTGCCAGCAGCCTGAGCGGGAGGACAGGGACCGGGGAGCTGTTTTTT.

The chain recombines TRBV27 with TRBJ2-7; 8 bases align to TRBD1. V dropped 4 bases and J dropped 5; count of bases not matched to a gene: 7. Germline V CDR1 and CDR2: MNHEY, SMNVEV (reference sequence). The CDR3 runs 14 residues. CDR3 sequence (DNA): TGTGCCAGCAGTTCTAGGACAGGGTTCCACGAGCAGTACTTC. As protein: CASSSRTGFHEQYF.